This T cell receptor beta chain is from a study of T cell changes during pregnancy in multiple sclerosis. Profiled with immunoSEQ multiplex PCR; TCRdb holds only in-frame clones, not every one. The table shows 55,000 to 70,000 clones, with 70% to 90% occurring only once. The input for sequencing was CD4+ T cells from peripheral blood mononuclear cells, taken in the third trimester of pregnancy. This TCR came from a female donor with multiple sclerosis, enrolled in a pregnancy study.

This CDR3 reads CASAPGQGPDTQYF. The CDR3 DNA is TGCGCCAGCGCCCCGGGACAGGGGCCAGATACGCAGTATTTT. The J gene is TRBJ2-3, the V gene TRBV10-1, with 10 bases fitting TRBD1. V shed 8 bases, J shed 4 bases, and the junction held 6 bases outside the gene matches. Germline CDR1 reads WNHNN; CDR2 reads SYGVQD (reference sequence). The CDR3 loop spans 14 amino acids.